This T cell receptor beta chain was found in a study of blood T cell repertoires in COVID-19. Seattle-derived patients entered the study during active infection and were followed longitudinally. Measured with immunoSEQ multiplex PCR; TCRdb has only the in-frame clones, and not every one. The sample holds over 200,000 clones, approximately 90% seen once. Germline V CDR1 and CDR2: KGHDR, SFDVKD. Trimming took off 3 bases at V and 3 bases at J, with 13 bases between the two ends. The CDR3 totals 15 residues. Sample: peripheral blood. This receptor was obtained from a man aged 25-45 years with COVID-19, enrolled during active disease. The chain joins TRBV24-1 to TRBJ1-2; D gene uncertain. The CDR3 DNA follows: TGTGCCACCAGTGATCGATCTCACGGGGACTATGGCTACACCTTC. Its protein is CATSDRSHGDYGYTF.